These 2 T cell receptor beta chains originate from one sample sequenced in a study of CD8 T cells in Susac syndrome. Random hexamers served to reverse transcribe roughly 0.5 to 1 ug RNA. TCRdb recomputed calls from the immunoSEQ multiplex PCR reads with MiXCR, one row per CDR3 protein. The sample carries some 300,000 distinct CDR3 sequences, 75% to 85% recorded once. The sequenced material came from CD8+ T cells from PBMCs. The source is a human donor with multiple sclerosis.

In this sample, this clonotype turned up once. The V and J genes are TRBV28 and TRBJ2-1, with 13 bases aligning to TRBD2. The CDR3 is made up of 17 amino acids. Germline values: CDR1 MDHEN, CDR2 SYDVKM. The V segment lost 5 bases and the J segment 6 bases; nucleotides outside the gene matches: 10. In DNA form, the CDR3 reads TGTGCCAGCAGTCCGAGACTAGCGGGAGGCGGCGGCAATGAGCAGTTCTTC. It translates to CASSPRLAGGGGNEQFF.

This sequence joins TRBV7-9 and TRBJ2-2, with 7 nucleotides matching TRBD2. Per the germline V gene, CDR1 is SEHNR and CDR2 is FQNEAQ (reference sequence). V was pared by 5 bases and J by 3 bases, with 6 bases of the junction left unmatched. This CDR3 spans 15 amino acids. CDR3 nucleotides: TGTGCCAGCAGCCTGGCGGGAGTGTACACCGGGGAGCTGTTTTTT. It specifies CASSLAGVYTGELFF.